The clone carrying this T cell receptor (beta chain) came up many times. This sample was taken from a study of CD8 T cells in ankylosing spondylitis. Per the germline V gene, CDR1 is SGHTA and CDR2 is FQGNSA. Between the trimmed V and J ends, which lost 0 bases and 4 bases, there was a span of 9 bases. There are 15 residues in the CDR3. TCRdb re-analysed the 5' RACE reads in MiXCR, keeping a single row per CDR3 protein. This table has about 36,000 distinct CDR3 sequences, about 5.5% appearing once. The sample taken for sequencing was blood, either unsorted or a sorted T cell fraction (not recorded which). This TCR was recovered from a male donor with ankylosing spondylitis or in good health (not recorded which). This chain uses TRBV7-2 with TRBJ2-2; weak D call: TRBD1 (6 bases). The CDR3: CASSLAPRGTGELFF. CDR3 bases: TGTGCCAGCAGCTTAGCCCCCAGGGGCACCGGGGAGCTGTTTTTT. Variable domain in full (rest from reference TRBV7-2 and TRBJ2-2): GAGVSQSPSNKVTEKGKDVELRCDPISGHTALYWYRQSLGQGLEFLIYFQGNSAPDKSGLPSDRFSAERTGGSVSTLTIQRTQQEDSAVYLCASSLAPRGTGELFFGEGSRLTVL.